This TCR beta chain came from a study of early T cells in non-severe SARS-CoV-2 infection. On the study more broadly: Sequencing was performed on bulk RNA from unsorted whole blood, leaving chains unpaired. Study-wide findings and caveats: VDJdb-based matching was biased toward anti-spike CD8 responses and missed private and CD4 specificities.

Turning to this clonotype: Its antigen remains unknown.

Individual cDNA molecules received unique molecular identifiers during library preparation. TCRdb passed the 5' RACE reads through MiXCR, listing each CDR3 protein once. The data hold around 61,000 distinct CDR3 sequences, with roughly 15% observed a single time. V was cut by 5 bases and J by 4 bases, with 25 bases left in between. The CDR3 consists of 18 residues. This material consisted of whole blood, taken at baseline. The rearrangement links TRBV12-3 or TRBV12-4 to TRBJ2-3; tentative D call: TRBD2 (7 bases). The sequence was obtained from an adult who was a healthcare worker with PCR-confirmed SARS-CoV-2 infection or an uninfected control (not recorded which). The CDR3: CASSGTFGRGAYPDTQYF. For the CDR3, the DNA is TGTGCCAGCAGTGGGACGTTTGGACGGGGGGCCTACCCAGATACGCAGTATTTT.